Each of the 27 T cell receptor beta chains below was sequenced from the same sample in a study of identical twins. TCRdb re-derived calls from the 5' RACE reads in MiXCR, one entry per CDR3 protein. The sample gives 600,000 to 700,000 distinct CDR3 sequences, approximately 22% of which show up once; roughly 4% is in the top ten. This same sample was also part of a study on T cells expressing NK-cell markers.

Source material: PBMCs. The source is a woman aged 18-30 years in good health.

This clonotype was detected many times. The V gene is TRBV29-1, the J gene TRBJ2-2; D possibly matches TRBD1 or TRBD2 (7 bases each). Germline-derived CDR1 and CDR2 are SQVTM and ANQGSEA. With 5 bases removed from V and 3 bases from J, the gap between germline ends came to 16 bases. This CDR3 spans 15 amino acids. For the CDR3, the DNA is TGCAGCGTTAGGAGCGGGACAGCCTACACCGGGGAGCTGTTTTTT. This codes for CSVRSGTAYTGELFF.

This chain's CDR3 is CASAPGLASEQYF. The DNA of the CDR3 is TGTGCCAGCGCTCCGGGACTAGCGAGCGAGCAGTACTTC. The chain employs TRBV3-1 and TRBJ2-7, with TRBD2 matching over 10 bases. The length of the CDR3 is 13 residues. V trimming: 8 bases; J trimming: 6 bases; junction bases outside the gene matches: 7. Germline loops: CDR1 LGHDT, CDR2 YNNKEL (reference sequence).

This clonotype appeared a few times. The chain employs TRBV7-2 and TRBJ2-3; D remains ambiguous. Trimming removed 4 bases from V and 0 bases from J, with 8 bases in between. CDR3 length: 14 amino acids. The germline gives CDR1 SGHTA, CDR2 FQGNSA. CDR3 region: CASSSFGSTDTQYF. The CDR3 DNA follows: TGTGCCAGCAGCTCCTTTGGTAGCACAGATACGCAGTATTTT.

In this sample, this clonotype turned up a few times. The rearrangement joins TRBV29-1 to TRBJ1-2, with a possible D match to TRBD1 (6 bases). V was pared by 7 bases and J by 0 bases, with 15 bases between. Germline values: CDR1 SQVTM, CDR2 ANQGSEA. The CDR3 totals 14 residues. In DNA form, the CDR3 reads TGCAGCGCCGGAGGGGGAGAAGCTAACTATGGCTACACCTTC. Translation: CSAGGGEANYGYTF. Supplemented by reference TRBV29-1 and TRBJ1-2, the full variable domain reads SAVISQKPSRDICQRGTSLTIQCQVDSQVTMMFWYRQQPGQSLTLIATANQGSEATYESGFVIDKFPISRPNLTFSTLTVSNMSPEDSSIYLCSAGGGEANYGYTFGSGTRLTVV.

This clonotype was picked up a small number of times. This chain uses TRBV20-1 with TRBJ2-3; D remains unclear. The CDR3 loop spans 14 amino acids. Germline V CDR1 and CDR2: DFQATT, SNEGSKA (reference sequence). V lost 2 bases, J lost 4 bases, and 13 bases lay in between. CDR3 bases: TGCAGTGCTAGACGAGCTGGAAAGGCAGATACGCAGTATTTT. It codes for CSARRAGKADTQYF.

This clonotype occurred a few times. The chain couples TRBV20-1 to TRBJ2-1; unclear D gene. The germline CDR1 and CDR2 sequences are DFQATT and SNEGSKA (reference sequence). The CDR3 contains 15 residues. Trimming stripped 4 bases from V and 1 base from J, with 14 bases between. The CDR3 here is CSATLEIRSYNEQFF. CDR3 in DNA: TGCAGTGCTACCCTCGAAATCAGGTCCTACAATGAGCAGTTCTTC.

This clonotype was seen a handful of times. This chain links TRBV5-1 with TRBJ2-5; D may be TRBD1 or TRBD2 (5 bases each). There are 15 residues in the CDR3. Trimming stripped 4 bases from V and 5 bases from J, with 18 bases between. Looked up from germline, CDR1 is SGHRS and CDR2 is YFSETQ. CDR3 amino acids: CASSPPLGWGETQYF. CDR3 DNA: TGCGCCAGCAGCCCCCCGCTGGGATGGGGGGAGACCCAGTACTTC.

The chain recombines TRBV18 with TRBJ2-3; TRBD1 aligns across 11 bases. The ends lost 3 bases at V and 4 bases at J; junction bases unmatched: 9. This CDR3 contains 17 residues. CDR1 and CDR2 (germline): KGHSH, LQKENI. CDR3: CASSPMDRGRSPDTQYF. In DNA, the CDR3 is TGTGCCAGCTCACCCATGGACAGGGGGCGATCCCCAGATACGCAGTATTTT.

V gene TRBV11-3 combines with J gene TRBJ2-1; 13 positions agree with TRBD2. Germline V gives CDR1 SGHNT, CDR2 YENEEA. This CDR3 comprises 17 residues. V gave up 5 bases and J gave up 9 bases; unmatched junction bases: 13. The CDR3 is CASSVGLAGVRGSEQFF. The CDR3, as DNA: TGTGCCAGCAGCGTCGGACTAGCGGGAGTGCGGGGGTCTGAGCAGTTCTTC. The whole variable domain, filled in from reference TRBV11-3 and TRBJ2-1, reads EAGVVQSPRYKIIEKKQPVAFWCNPISGHNTLYWYLQNLGQGPELLIRYENEEAVDDSQLPKDRFSAERLKGVDSTLKIQPAELGDSAVYLCASSVGLAGVRGSEQFFGPGTRLTVL.

This chain links TRBV5-5 with TRBJ2-7, with 9 bases that match TRBD2. Trimming took 4 bases from V and 2 from J; bases not matched to a gene: 10. This CDR3 comprises 16 residues. Germline CDR1 is SGHKS and CDR2 is YYEKEE (reference sequence). In DNA, the CDR3 is TGTGCCAGCAGCCAAGGCGTCCTAGCGGGAACCTACGAGCAGTACTTC. Its translation is CASSQGVLAGTYEQYF.

The chain recombines TRBV12-3 or TRBV12-4 with TRBJ2-1; D might be TRBD1 (6 bases). The V end was cut by 7 bases, the J end by 10 bases, with 14 bases between. The length of the CDR3 is 12 residues. CDR3 nucleotide sequence: TGTGCCAGCACCAGGGGCCCGGGGGAGCAGTTCTTC. It is translated as CASTRGPGEQFF.

This clonotype was counted between two and nine times. The rearrangement uses TRBV25-1 and TRBJ1-4; 11 bases map to TRBD1. The CDR3 covers 15 residues. V lost 3 bases, J lost 3 bases, and 0 bases stayed unmatched. Per germline, CDR1 MGHDK and CDR2 SYGVNS. Written as DNA, the CDR3 is TGTGCCAGCAGTGAGGACAGGGGGCCTAATGAAAAACTGTTTTTT. This gives the protein CASSEDRGPNEKLFF.

This clonotype occurred a few times. The rearrangement links TRBV5-1 to TRBJ2-2, with TRBD1 matching over 11 bases. This CDR3 has 15 amino acids. In germline, CDR1 is SGHRS, CDR2 YFSETQ. Trimming at V came to 4 bases and at J to 7 bases, leaving 6 bases not matched to a gene. The CDR3 spells CASSTMDRGLGELFF. In nucleotides, the CDR3 is TGCGCCAGCAGCACCATGGACAGGGGGCTCGGGGAGCTGTTTTTT.

This clonotype was counted a few times. The chain is built from TRBV20-1 and TRBJ2-5; no clear D. The CDR3 has 12 residues. Per germline, CDR1 DFQATT and CDR2 SNEGSKA (reference sequence). Trimming pared 5 bases from V and 5 bases from J, leaving 12 bases between. The CDR3 sequence is CSAFGNWETQYF. The CDR3 nucleotides are TGCAGTGCTTTTGGCAATTGGGAGACCCAGTACTTC.

The rearrangement uses TRBV12-3 or TRBV12-4 and TRBJ1-2; D possibly corresponds to TRBD1 (5 bases). Trimming shortened V by 3 bases and J by 7 bases, and 18 bases separated the two germline ends. The CDR3 is made up of 15 amino acids. In DNA form, the CDR3 reads TGTGCCAGCAGTTTCGCGCAGGGACTGCGGGGTGGCTACACCTTC. Its protein is CASSFAQGLRGGYTF.

This sequence joins TRBV28 and TRBJ2-3; D unresolved. The CDR3 totals 10 residues. Germline CDR1 MDHEN, CDR2 SYDVKM. V lost 5 bases, J lost 7 bases, and 4 bases lay in between. CDR3 DNA sequence: TGTGCCAGCAGTCATAATACGCAGTATTTT. Protein: CASSHNTQYF.

The V and J genes are TRBV20-1 and TRBJ2-3; 8 bases align to TRBD2. The CDR3 contains 13 residues. The germline V gene has CDR1 DFQATT and CDR2 SNEGSKA (reference sequence). V trimming: 3 bases; J trimming: 5 bases; junction bases outside the gene matches: 4. DNA of the CDR3: TGCAGTGCTAGCGGGGGGGCCCTAGATACGCAGTATTTT. It encodes CSASGGALDTQYF.

Ten or more counts support this clonotype. The chain employs TRBV20-1 and TRBJ2-1; 8 bases align to TRBD1. The CDR3 length is 12 residues. The germline gives CDR1 DFQATT, CDR2 SNEGSKA (reference sequence). The V segment lost 4 bases and the J segment 7 bases; nucleotides outside the gene matches: 3. Here the CDR3 DNA reads TGCAGTGCTATCAGGGGGCGGAATGAGCAGTTCTTC. Protein sequence: CSAIRGRNEQFF.

The J gene is TRBJ2-7, the V gene TRBV12-3 or TRBV12-4; TRBD2 agrees at 8 bases. V dropped 3 bases and J dropped 0; count of bases not matched to a gene: 4. The CDR3 runs to 15 residues. In DNA, the CDR3 is TGTGCCAGCAGTTTCAGTGCGGGAGGCTCCTACGAGCAGTACTTC. It encodes CASSFSAGGSYEQYF.

The rearrangement joins TRBV3-1 to TRBJ2-7; 8 bases match TRBD2. This CDR3 comprises 14 residues. With 5 bases clipped from V and 7 bases from J, the junction kept 10 bases outside the gene matches. Germline values: CDR1 LGHDT, CDR2 YNNKEL (reference sequence). This chain's CDR3 is CASSVGGGFEEQYF. The CDR3 DNA reads as TGTGCCAGCAGCGTCGGCGGGGGGTTTGAGGAGCAGTACTTC.

This clonotype was seen ten or more times. The V gene is TRBV10-3, the J gene TRBJ1-1; D is uncertain. CDR3 length equals 13 residues. The germline V and J ends were trimmed by 7 bases and 1 base, with 10 bases remaining between them. Looked up from germline, CDR1 is ENHRY and CDR2 is SYGVKD. In DNA, the CDR3 is TGTGCCATCAAGGAGGCGGGGAACACTGAAGCTTTCTTT. This sequence encodes CAIKEAGNTEAFF.

This clonotype has just a few counts. The V gene is TRBV12-3 or TRBV12-4, the J gene TRBJ2-7; the D gene is possibly TRBD1 (6 bases). The V end was cut by 5 bases, the J end by 0 bases, with 17 bases between. This CDR3 has 16 amino acids. The CDR3 reads CASSRRGGASSYEQYF. CDR3 coding DNA: TGTGCCAGCAGTCGGAGAGGGGGTGCAAGCTCCTACGAGCAGTACTTC.

Many counts were recorded for this clonotype. This chain uses TRBV9 with TRBJ2-1; the match to TRBD2 covers 9 bases. Germline V gene lookup returns CDR1 SGDLS and CDR2 YYNGEE. V was pared by 3 bases and J by 8 bases, with 9 bases of the junction left unmatched. The CDR3 has 15 residues. The CDR3 sequence: CASSGAGGWIYEQFF. The CDR3, as DNA: TGTGCCAGCAGCGGTGCGGGAGGGTGGATCTATGAGCAGTTCTTC.

This clonotype appeared a few times. V usage is TRBV5-1 and J usage is TRBJ2-1; 8 nucleotides align to TRBD2. The CDR3 extends over 15 amino acids. Trimming removed 3 bases from V and 5 bases from J; junction bases left unmatched: 7. Germline V CDR1 and CDR2: SGHRS, YFSETQ. The CDR3 reads CASSSFSGANNEQFF. The CDR3 DNA sequence: TGCGCCAGCAGCTCTTTTAGCGGGGCGAACAATGAGCAGTTCTTC.

The table lists this clonotype with many counts. This chain links TRBV12-3 or TRBV12-4 with TRBJ1-5; no definite D call. CDR3 length: 13 amino acids. V was cut by 1 base and J by 7 bases, with 8 bases left in between. CDR3 sequence (DNA): TGTGCCAGCAGTTTAGAAGGGTCCCAGCCCCAGCATTTT. It yields the protein CASSLEGSQPQHF.

The rearrangement joins TRBV12-3 or TRBV12-4 to TRBJ2-3, with TRBD2 matching 9 bases. This CDR3 contains 15 residues. Unmatched junction bases numbered 7, after V lost 2 bases and J lost 7 bases. The CDR3 protein is CASSLSLSGGYTQYF. CDR3 in DNA: TGTGCCAGCAGTTTATCCCTCAGCGGGGGGTATACGCAGTATTTT.

This clonotype has at least ten counts. This chain joins TRBV20-1 and TRBJ2-1, with TRBD2 matching over 11 bases. Germline CDR1 and CDR2: DFQATT and SNEGSKA (reference sequence). The CDR3 covers 16 residues. Losses at the gene ends were 0 bases for V and 3 bases for J; bases not matched to a gene: 4. The CDR3 region has the DNA TGCAGTGCTAGAGATTTAGGGACTAGCGGCTACAATGAGCAGTTCTTC. Its protein product is CSARDLGTSGYNEQFF.